This TCR beta chain is drawn from a study of beta chain features in type 1 diabetes. Trimming cost V 6 bases and J 3 bases, with 10 bases left between them. CDR1 and CDR2 from the germline V gene are SNHLY and FYNNEI. The CDR3 is 13 amino acids. The entirety of the isolated RNA underwent reverse transcription, so expressed TCRB transcripts were sequenced. Profiled with immunoSEQ multiplex PCR; TCRdb holds only in-frame clones, not every one. The data show just over 450,000 clones, approximately 30% seen once. The V and J genes are TRBV2 and TRBJ2-3; tentative D call: TRBD2 (5 bases). The source of this sequence is a man between 18 and 29 years old in good health. The source material was naive CD4+ T cells from blood. The CDR3 sequence is CASSIAWTDTQYF. As DNA, the CDR3 is TGTGCCAGCAGCATAGCGTGGACAGATACGCAGTATTTT.